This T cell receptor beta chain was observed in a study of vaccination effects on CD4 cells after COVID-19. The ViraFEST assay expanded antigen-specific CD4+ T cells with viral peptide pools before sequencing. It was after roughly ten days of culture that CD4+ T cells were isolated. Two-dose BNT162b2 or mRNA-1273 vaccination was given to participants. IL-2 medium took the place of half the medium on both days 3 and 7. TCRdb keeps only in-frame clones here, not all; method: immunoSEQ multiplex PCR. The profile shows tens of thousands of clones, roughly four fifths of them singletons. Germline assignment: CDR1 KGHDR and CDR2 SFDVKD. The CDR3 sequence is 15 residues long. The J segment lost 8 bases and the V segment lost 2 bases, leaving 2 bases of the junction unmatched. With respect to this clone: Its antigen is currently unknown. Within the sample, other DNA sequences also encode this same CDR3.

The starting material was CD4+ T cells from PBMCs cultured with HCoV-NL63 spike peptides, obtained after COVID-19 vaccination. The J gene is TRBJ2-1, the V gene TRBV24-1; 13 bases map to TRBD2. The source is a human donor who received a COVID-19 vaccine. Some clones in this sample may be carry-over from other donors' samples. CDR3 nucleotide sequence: TGTGCCACCAGTGATTCCGGGACTAGCGGGGATGAGCAGTTCTTC. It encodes CATSDSGTSGDEQFF.